By sample share, the clone carrying this TCR beta chain is medium-sized. Its antigen is unidentified. The sample belongs to a study of CD8 T cells in ankylosing spondylitis. TCRdb itself ran the 5' RACE reads through MiXCR, one entry per CDR3 protein. The top ten hold less than 2% of the sample, which has tens of thousands of distinct CDR3 sequences, less than 5.5% seen once. This CDR3 contains 14 residues. Germline loops: CDR1 SGDLS, CDR2 YYNGEE. Between the trimmed V and J ends, which lost 0 bases and 9 bases, there was a span of 13 bases. Whole-study results and caveats: Seemingly characteristic of ankylosing spondylitis blood was a TCR beta motif consisting of under 10 highly homologous variants.

This receptor was obtained from a female donor with ankylosing spondylitis or in good health (not recorded which). The genes are TRBV9 and TRBJ2-1; D unresolved. The sample was blood, either unsorted or a sorted T cell fraction (not recorded which). For the CDR3, the DNA is TGTGCCAGCAGCGTAGATGGAGCTACGGGTGAGCAGTTCTTC. Amino acid sequence: CASSVDGATGEQFF.